Described below is a single TCR beta chain sequence and its context. The antigen is not known. It is likely a read error, because the conserved phenylalanine at the end of the CDR3 is missing. A primer matching the constant region was used to make TCR beta cDNA from approximately 520 ng of total RNA. Each TCR beta library was derived from three nested multiplex PCR rounds that employed slightly modified ARM-PCR. TCRdb re-called the multiplex PCR reads with MiXCR, one entry per CDR3 protein. The sample lists under 45,000 distinct CDR3 sequences; around 70% were seen once. The data originate from a study of tumor-infiltrating lymphocytes in primary liver carcinoma. The study's findings and limits: The overlap of tumor-adjacent and tumor-blood pairs was smaller than that of tumor region pairs. Researchers report that only about 8-24% of top clones turned up in all five tumor regions.

Starting material for RNA and DNA co-extraction consisted of about 17-30 mg of unsorted bulk tissue. Viable tumor cells exceeded 85% in all tumor samples. The sequence was collected from a man aged 35 to 55 with primary liver carcinoma and hepatitis B virus infection. Sequencing was carried out using liver tumor tissue from sampling region 2. Subset noted: tumor region T2, inferior pole.

CDR3 in amino acids: CASSLQGTDTQYL. The CDR3 DNA is TGTGCCAGCAGTCTCCAGGGCACAGATACGCAGTATCTT. The chain uses TRBV6-5 and TRBJ2-3; D gene unclear. The CDR3 length is 13 residues. V was cut by 5 bases and J by 1 base, with 7 bases left in between. Germline lookup yields CDR1 MNHEY and CDR2 SVGAGI.